This T cell receptor beta chain comes out of a study of CD8 T cells in Susac syndrome. General study points: TCR sequencing and HLA analysis covered a relatively small number of individuals.

As regards this clonotype: The antigen is not known.

Roughly 0.45 to 1 ug RNA was reverse transcribed with random hexamers. An immunoSEQ multiplex PCR generated amplified TCR beta CDR3 products spanning 54 Vbeta and 13 Jbeta. Each CDR3 protein is one row after TCRdb ran MiXCR on the immunoSEQ multiplex PCR reads. The table shows about 250,000 distinct CDR3 sequences, with 80% to 95% occurring only once. Sequencing used CD4+ T cells from PBMCs. This sequence originates from a human donor with multiple sclerosis.

The chain's CDR3 is CASSPNQGPHYGYTF. The DNA for the CDR3 is TGTGCCAGCAGTCCTAACCAGGGGCCCCACTATGGCTACACCTTC. The V gene is TRBV6-6, the J gene TRBJ1-2; D is possibly TRBD1 (6 bases). Germline V gives CDR1 MNHNY, CDR2 SVGAGI (reference sequence). V was pared by 5 bases and J by 3 bases, with 16 bases between. The length of the CDR3 is 15 residues.